Sequencing of this T cell receptor beta chain was carried out in a study of T cell responses to AZD1222 COVID-19 vaccine. The method was immunoSEQ multiplex PCR; TCRdb's version includes in-frame clones alone and lacks a portion of them. The sample has about 150,000 clones; 80% to 95% are singletons. Germline CDR1 and CDR2: SGDLS and YYNGEE. The trim removed 6 bases at V and 1 base at J, leaving 2 bases unmatched. The CDR3 extends over 14 amino acids. As concerns this clone: What it binds is not known.

Study-level results: Among those given AZD1222, only five to seven were seropositive at baseline. Repertoire samples came only from after the peak T cell response. Most donors were white British, females outnumbered males, and clonal diversity was possibly underestimated. CD4 TCRs associated with vaccination spanned spike, dominating at 160-218 and 743-854.

Sequencing was performed on peripheral blood, taken 28 days after the second AZD1222 dose. The V and J genes are TRBV9 and TRBJ1-3; 9 bases are a match to TRBD1. The sequence was obtained from an adult who received the AZD1222 COVID-19 vaccine. The DNA for the CDR3 is TGTGCCAGCATGGGGACAGGGTCTGGAAACACCATATATTTT. It yields the protein CASMGTGSGNTIYF.